The clone carrying this TCR beta chain occurred a few times. V was pared by 2 bases and J by 1 base, with 6 bases of the junction left unmatched. Looked up from germline, CDR1 is SGHNT and CDR2 is YYREEE (reference sequence). The CDR3 runs 16 residues. This entry comes from a study of T cells in Graves' hyperthyroidism and ophthalmopathy. The hyperthyroidism was newly diagnosed and had lasted under 2 months; the patients were aged 18 to 65. Amplification yielded TCR beta CDR3 regions, with RNA transcripts as the source. HTBI primers were used for first-round RT-PCR of the TCR CDR3. TCRdb itself ran the multiplex PCR reads through MiXCR, one entry per CDR3 protein. The sample holds 600,000 to 850,000 distinct CDR3 sequences, 18% seen once.

Sequencing was performed on blood. This receptor was taken from a woman between 50 and 59 years old with Graves' hyperthyroidism that later progressed to Graves' ophthalmopathy. V gene TRBV5-4 combines with J gene TRBJ2-3; the match to TRBD2 covers 8 bases. In nucleotides, the CDR3 is TGTGCCAGCAGCTTCCCTGCGGGGGGCGGCACAGATACGCAGTATTTT. Amino acid sequence: CASSFPAGGGTDTQYF.